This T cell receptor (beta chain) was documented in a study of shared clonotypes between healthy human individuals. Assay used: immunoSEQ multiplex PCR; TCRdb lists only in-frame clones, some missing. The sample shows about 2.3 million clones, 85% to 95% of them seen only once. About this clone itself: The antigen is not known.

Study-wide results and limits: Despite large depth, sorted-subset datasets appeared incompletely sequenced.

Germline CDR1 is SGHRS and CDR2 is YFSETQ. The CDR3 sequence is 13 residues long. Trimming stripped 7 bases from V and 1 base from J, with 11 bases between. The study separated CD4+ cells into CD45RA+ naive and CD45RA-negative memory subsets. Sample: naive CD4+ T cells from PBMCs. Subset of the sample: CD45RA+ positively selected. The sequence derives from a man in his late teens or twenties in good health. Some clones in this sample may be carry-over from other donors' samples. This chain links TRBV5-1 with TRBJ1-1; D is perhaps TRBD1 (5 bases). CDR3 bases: TGCGCCAGCCGGGGGTTCGGGAACACTGAAGCTTTCTTT. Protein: CASRGFGNTEAFF.